The T cell receptor (beta chain) described here comes from a study of human T cells and chemical hapten exposure. Study context: Cases of alopecia areata, totalis or universalis occurred in a predominantly female patient group.

The CDR3 is 15 residues long. The ends lost 5 bases at V and 6 bases at J; junction bases unmatched: 11. CDR1 and CDR2 (germline): SQVTM, ANQGSEA. TCRdb fed the RACE reads into MiXCR, producing one record per CDR3 protein. The sample comprises tens of thousands of distinct CDR3 sequences, 7.5% to 9.5% of which are singletons, and roughly 3.8% rests with the top ten. This clonotype was observed at least ten times. The time point was: patch test 2, 6 weeks after DPC sensitization. As for treatment: therapeutic diphenylcyclopropenone sensitization with weekly scalp DPC. Each donor was an alopecia patient between 18 and 70 years of age who qualified for DPC.

This rearrangement joins TRBV29-1 to TRBJ2-1, with 9 bases lining up with TRBD1. This TCR was recovered from a woman aged 45-65 years with alopecia areata. Some clones in this sample may be carry-over from other donors' samples. Specimen: whole blood, collected in connection with sensitization to the hapten diphenylcyclopropenone (DPC). Here the CDR3 reads CSVQYGTGSGNEQFF. The CDR3 DNA is TGCAGCGTTCAATATGGGACAGGGTCGGGCAATGAGCAGTTCTTC.